These 5 T cell receptor beta chains came from one sample sequenced in a study of T cell responses to AZD1222 COVID-19 vaccine. TCRdb's copy holds only in-frame clones and misses some; the assay was immunoSEQ multiplex PCR. In the table there are over 100,000 clones, around 83% of which are singletons. The input for sequencing was peripheral blood, taken on day 0 of AZD1222 vaccination. Receptors were obtained from an adult in good health.

This clone was seen a handful of times. The sample carries other DNA sequences with the same CDR3. This chain links TRBV7-2 with TRBJ2-1, with TRBD2 as a possible D gene (6 bases). CDR3 size: 13 residues. Germline V CDR1 and CDR2: SGHTA, FQGNSA. Trimming stripped 5 bases from V and 4 bases from J, with 9 bases between. CDR3 region: CASSLGTYNEQFF. The CDR3 bases are TGTGCCAGCAGCCTAGGGACTTACAATGAGCAGTTCTTC.

The rearrangement links TRBV19 to TRBJ1-5; no firm D call. Germline values: CDR1 LNHDA, CDR2 SQIVND (reference sequence). V lost 5 bases and J 3 bases, leaving 17 bases between the germline ends. The CDR3 covers 16 residues. Here the CDR3 DNA reads TGTGCCAGTAGTTACGGACGCACACGATTCAATCAGCCCCAGCATTTT. Its protein is CASSYGRTRFNQPQHF.

This sequence joins TRBV29-1 and TRBJ2-4; D is perhaps TRBD1 or TRBD2 (7 bases each). The CDR3 is made up of 12 amino acids. V shed 5 bases and J shed 12 bases, with 17 bases lying between them. Germline CDR1 and CDR2: SQVTM and ANQGSEA. This chain's CDR3 is CSVFSGGLTQYF. DNA of the CDR3: TGCAGCGTTTTCTCAGGGGGACTAACTCAGTACTTC. Full variable domain (rest looked up from reference TRBV29-1 and TRBJ2-4): SAVISQKPSRDICQRGTSLTIQCQVDSQVTMMFWYRQQPGQSLTLIATANQGSEATYESGFVIDKFPISRPNLTFSTLTVSNMSPEDSSIYLCSVFSGGLTQYFGAGTRLSVL.

In its sample, this clone was seen once. The rearrangement links TRBV13 to TRBJ2-1; D call uncertain. The CDR3 runs to 11 residues. Germline CDR1 PRHDT, CDR2 FYEKMQ (reference sequence). V was clipped by 8 bases and J by 7 bases, with 9 bases between them. Written as DNA, the CDR3 is TGTGCCAGCGAAGATAGGAATGAGCAGTTCTTC. Translated: CASEDRNEQFF.

The rearrangement links TRBV9 to TRBJ2-5, with a possible D match to TRBD1 (6 bases). This CDR3 has 15 residues. Per germline, CDR1 SGDLS and CDR2 YYNGEE. With 3 bases removed from V and 0 bases from J, the gap between germline ends came to 12 bases. CDR3 residues: CASSEATGNQETQYF. CDR3 nucleotides: TGTGCCAGCAGCGAAGCGACAGGTAACCAAGAGACCCAGTACTTC.